This T cell receptor (beta chain) was recorded in a study of T cells after yellow fever vaccination. Findings of the study overall: Within FACS-sorted repertoires, abundant clonotypes contaminating from the bulk population could be present.

UMIs were added to TCR cDNA along with a universal primer site when it was made by 5'RACE template switching. TCRdb redid the calling of the 5' RACE reads with MiXCR, one entry per CDR3 protein. The data show under 300,000 distinct CDR3 sequences, 6.9% seen once. Details on this clonotype: What it binds is not known.

Per germline, CDR1 KGHDR and CDR2 SFDVKD. The CDR3 loop spans 15 amino acids. Trimming cost V 4 bases and J 2 bases; bases outside gene matches: 6. The material sequenced was CD4+ T cells sorted from PBMCs, taken 15 days after the yellow fever booster vaccination. The TCR originated in a man aged 25 to 40 who received the YFV17D yellow fever vaccine. The rearrangement uses TRBV24-1 and TRBJ2-5; 7 bases are shared with TRBD2. CDR3: CATSDTTSAQETQYF. The CDR3 DNA reads as TGTGCCACCAGTGACACTACTAGCGCTCAAGAGACCCAGTACTTC.